These T cell receptor beta chains were read from a single sample in a study of radiotherapy plus CTLA-4 blockade in lung cancer. Libraries were prepared by immunoSEQ multiplex PCR; TCRdb keeps only in-frame clonotypes and omits some of them. The sample holds 42,000 or so clones, 75% to 85% seen once. The source material was peripheral blood, sampled from a patient treated with radiotherapy plus ipilimumab. The receptors were sampled from a human donor with non-small cell lung cancer that progressed on radiotherapy plus ipilimumab. Each CDR3 is given with its conserved first and last residue. Each record gives: D gene, clone size, J gene, V gene, CDR3 protein, CDR3 DNA. D genes are given only for firm matches. A clone size is listed for some rows: how often the clone was seen (once, few, many), or a class if it is expanded.

. . TRBJ1-5 TRBV4-1 CASSQDTRGQPQHF TGCGCCAGCAGCCAAGATACTAGGGGGCAGCCCCAGCATTTT
. . TRBJ2-7 TRBV6-6 CASSYSAGTYEQYF TGTGCCAGCAGTTACTCTGCAGGGACCTACGAGCAGTACTTC
. medium-sized TRBJ1-5 TRBV10-2 CASSESQGPQHF TGCGCCAGCAGTGAGTCGCAGGGACCCCAGCATTTT
TRBD1 . TRBJ1-4 TRBV9 CASSTRDRGLGEKLFF TGTGCCAGCAGCACCCGGGACAGGGGGCTTGGTGAAAAACTGTTTTTT
. few TRBJ2-1 TRBV7-8 CASSLVLSAYNEQFF TGTGCCAGCAGCTTAGTTCTGAGCGCATACAATGAGCAGTTCTTC
. . TRBJ2-3 TRBV11-2 CASSLASPVDTQYF TGCGCCAGCAGCCTCGCTAGCCCGGTAGATACGCAGTATTTT
. . TRBJ1-2 TRBV2 CASSEASNYGYTF TGTGCCAGCAGTGAGGCCAGTAACTATGGCTACACCTTC
. . TRBJ2-7 TRBV5-1 CASSYTLRDTRSYEQYF TGCGCCAGCAGCTATACCTTACGGGACACGAGATCCTACGAGCAGTACTTC
. few TRBJ1-3 TRBV5-1 CASSLAGGMRGNTIYF TGCGCCAGCAGCTTGGCCGGCGGGATGCGTGGAAACACCATATATTTT
TRBD1 . TRBJ2-7 TRBV6-1 CASSALGTGLEQYF TGTGCCAGCAGTGCCCTCGGGACAGGGCTCGAGCAGTACTTC
. . TRBJ1-5 TRBV5-1 CASSRDSGNQPQHF TGCGCCAGCAGCCGGGACTCCGGCAATCAGCCCCAGCATTTT
TRBD1 . TRBJ1-2 TRBV7-2 CASSLRTGGYYGYTF TGTGCCAGCAGCTTAAGAACAGGGGGGTACTATGGCTACACCTTC
. . TRBJ1-1 TRBV5-4 CASSLRKGGDLNTEAFF TGTGCCAGCAGCTTGAGGAAGGGGGGGGATTTGAACACTGAAGCTTTCTTT
TRBD1 few TRBJ2-7 TRBV6-5 CASSYTDRANEQYF TGTGCCAGCAGTTACACCGACAGGGCCAACGAGCAGTACTTC
TRBD1 . TRBJ2-5 TRBV6-5 CASSFRTGGFYETQYF TGTGCCAGCAGTTTCAGGACAGGGGGCTTCTATGAGACCCAGTACTTC
. . TRBJ2-7 TRBV11-3 CARSPGRGHEQYF TGTGCCAGGTCCCCGGGCAGGGGCCACGAGCAGTACTTC
TRBD1 few TRBJ2-7 TRBV6-5 CASSSPGQGVYEQYF TGTGCCAGCAGCTCACCGGGACAGGGCGTCTACGAGCAGTACTTC
TRBD1 . TRBJ1-6 TRBV7-2 CASSLGPQGAGSPLHF TGTGCCAGCAGCTTAGGTCCCCAGGGGGCGGGTTCACCCCTCCACTTT
TRBD1 . TRBJ2-4 TRBV10-3 CAISEPRDRAIQYF TGTGCCATCAGTGAGCCCCGGGACAGGGCTATTCAGTACTTC
. . TRBJ2-5 TRBV18 CASSPTEETQYF TGTGCCAGCTCACCAACAGAAGAGACCCAGTACTTC
. . TRBJ1-1 TRBV7-2 CASSLRGNTEAFF TGTGCCAGCAGCTTACGGGGGAACACTGAAGCTTTCTTT
. . TRBJ2-1 TRBV11-1 CASSLAPPRTPGQNEQFF TGTGCCAGCAGCTTAGCCCCGCCCCGGACTCCCGGCCAGAATGAGCAGTTCTTC
. . TRBJ2-6 TRBV10-3 CAISVRSGANVLTF TGTGCCATCAGTGTTCGCTCTGGGGCCAACGTCCTGACTTTC
TRBD1 . TRBJ1-4 TRBV18 CASSLTSDRGTNEKLFF TGTGCCAGCTCACTAACCTCCGACAGGGGAACTAATGAAAAACTGTTTTTT
. . TRBJ2-1 TRBV15 CATSRAQSNNEQFF TGTGCCACCAGCAGAGCACAATCCAACAATGAGCAGTTCTTC
. . TRBJ1-5 TRBV18 CASSRGRNQPQHF TGTGCCAGCTCACGCGGGAGAAATCAGCCCCAGCATTTT
. . TRBJ2-7 TRBV5-4 CASSKEGSRPYEQYF TGTGCCAGCAGCAAGGAAGGGAGTAGGCCCTACGAGCAGTACTTC
. . TRBJ1-1 TRBV18 CASSPPGRNTEAFF TGTGCCAGCTCACCACCAGGGAGGAACACTGAAGCTTTCTTT
. once TRBJ2-3 TRBV14 CASSLNWDTQYF TGTGCCAGCAGCCTCAACTGGGATACGCAGTATTTT
TRBD1 . TRBJ2-5 TRBV6-1 CATSRDRGQETQYF TGTGCCACCTCTCGGGACAGGGGACAAGAGACCCAGTACTTC
TRBD1 . TRBJ1-4 TRBV4-3 CASGQEGTGGEKLFF TGCGCCAGCGGACAAGAGGGGACAGGTGGTGAAAAACTGTTTTTT
. . TRBJ1-4 TRBV9 CASSVAPVNEKLFF TGTGCCAGCAGCGTGGCTCCTGTTAATGAAAAACTGTTTTTT
. . TRBJ1-5 TRBV7-2 CASSLGRVQPQHF TGTGCCAGCAGCTTAGGACGGGTTCAGCCCCAGCATTTT
. . TRBJ1-5 TRBV28 CASSFVSNQPQHF TGTGCCAGCAGTTTCGTCAGCAATCAGCCCCAGCATTTT
. . TRBJ2-5 TRBV18 CASSPVGQRPETQYF TGTGCCAGCTCACCAGTAGGCCAGAGGCCAGAGACCCAGTACTTC
. . TRBJ2-6 TRBV18 CASSPRGDPFGANVLTF TGTGCCAGCTCACCACGGGGGGACCCCTTTGGGGCCAACGTCCTGACTTTC
TRBD1 . TRBJ2-5 TRBV15 CATSRDGGQQETQYF TGTGCCACCAGCAGAGATGGGGGACAGCAAGAGACCCAGTACTTC
. . TRBJ2-3 TRBV2 CASSVGLTDTQYF TGTGCCAGCAGCGTGGGGCTCACAGATACGCAGTATTTT
TRBD1 . TRBJ2-7 TRBV5-1 CASSHGTGGSYEQYF TGCGCCAGCAGTCACGGGACAGGGGGCAGTTACGAGCAGTACTTC
TRBD1 . TRBJ2-7 TRBV5-5 CASSLEGTGTTYEQYF TGTGCCAGCAGCTTGGAAGGGACAGGGACAACCTACGAGCAGTACTTC
TRBD1 once TRBJ1-2 TRBV19 CATKTGGYGYTF TGTGCCACCAAGACAGGGGGCTATGGCTACACCTTC
. few TRBJ2-4 TRBV6-1 CASSEAGHGRERGKNIQYF TGTGCCAGCAGTGAAGCAGGTCATGGCAGAGAACGAGGCAAAAACATTCAGTACTTC
. . TRBJ2-3 TRBV19 CASSIDTRSTDTQYF TGTGCCAGTAGTATAGATACCCGGAGCACAGATACGCAGTATTTT
. . TRBJ2-1 TRBV13 CASSQGRNYNEQFF TGTGCCAGCAGCCAGGGGCGAAATTACAATGAGCAGTTCTTC
TRBD1 . TRBJ2-2 TRBV23-1 CASSQMFRDRDTGELFF TGCGCCAGCAGTCAGATGTTCCGGGACAGGGACACCGGGGAGCTGTTTTTT
. . TRBJ2-1 TRBV5-1 CASSLVTLANEQFF TGCGCCAGCAGCTTGGTCACACTAGCCAATGAGCAGTTCTTC
. . TRBJ2-7 TRBV11-1 CASSPTGAYEQYF TGTGCCAGCAGCCCTACGGGGGCCTACGAGCAGTACTTC
. once TRBJ2-3 TRBV6-1 CASSEAWTESTDTQYF TGTGCCAGCAGTGAGGCTTGGACAGAGAGCACAGATACGCAGTATTTT